The 17 T cell receptor beta chains below were found in one sample sequenced in a study of blood T cells in healthy people across ages. Through a sample-barcoded 5' primer and a J-beta primer mix, a second PCR was run for about 7 to 12 cycles. TCRdb called the 5' RACE reads again in MiXCR, with one record for every CDR3 protein. The repertoire holds roughly 1,300,000 distinct CDR3 sequences, with 55% to 75% as singletons. The sequencing input was blood. These receptors were collected from a young man in good health.

V and J are TRBV4-2 and TRBJ2-5; TRBD2 matches at 10 bases. This CDR3 contains 17 residues. Germline CDR1 LGHNA, CDR2 YNFKEQ. The V gene end was trimmed by 1 base and the J gene end by 3 bases; junction bases not matched to a gene: 8. The CDR3 sequence: CASSQVRGTSDKETQYF. CDR3 DNA: TGTGCCAGCAGCCAAGTTAGGGGGACTAGCGACAAAGAGACCCAGTACTTC.

This clonotype showed up just a few times. CDR3 in amino acids: CASRSGLGTGELFF. The CDR3 DNA reads as TGCGCCAGTCGAAGCGGGCTAGGAACCGGGGAGCTGTTTTTT. The rearrangement joins TRBV5-1 to TRBJ2-2; TRBD2 might be the D (6 bases). CDR1 is SGHRS, CDR2 YFSETQ, per germline. The CDR3 length is 14 residues. The V end was cut by 8 bases, the J end by 5 bases, with 16 bases between.

This sequence joins TRBV10-3 and TRBJ2-1, with a possible D match to TRBD2 (7 bases). Germline assignment: CDR1 ENHRY and CDR2 SYGVKD. The CDR3 has 15 amino acids. Trimming pared 8 bases from V and 4 bases from J, leaving 18 bases between. The CDR3 here is CAISEGGGVYNEQFF. In nucleotides, the CDR3 is TGTGCCATCTCTGAGGGGGGGGGCGTTTACAATGAGCAGTTCTTC.

Points on this clonotype: The junction and the germline gene differ at one end; a read error may be behind it. This chain joins TRBV29-1 and TRBJ1-2; possible D gene TRBD1, 6 bases. This CDR3 comprises 12 residues. Per the germline V gene, CDR1 is SQVTM and CDR2 is ANQGSEA. CDR3 DNA sequence: TGCAGCGTTGATAACAGGGAATATGACTACACCTTC. Its translation is CSVDNREYDYTF.

The CDR3 spells CASSVGGWSLGYTF. CDR3 in DNA: TGTGCCAGCAGTGTAGGGGGCTGGAGTCTTGGCTACACCTTC. The chain has TRBV27 and TRBJ1-2; 7 bases agree with TRBD1. From germline, CDR1 is MNHEY and CDR2 SMNVEV (reference sequence). Trimming at V came to 5 bases and at J to 7 bases, leaving 10 bases not matched to a gene. The CDR3 runs 14 residues.

The chain has TRBV5-1 and TRBJ2-1; D gene uncertain. CDR1 and CDR2 from the germline V gene are SGHRS and YFSETQ. Trimming left V 3 bases short and J 9 bases short, with 13 bases between. The CDR3 length is 13 residues. This CDR3 reads CASSSRVSGEQFF. CDR3 nucleotides: TGCGCCAGCAGCTCAAGGGTATCGGGTGAGCAGTTCTTC.

This clonotype was seen a few times. J is TRBJ2-3 and V is TRBV12-3 or TRBV12-4; weak D call: TRBD1 (6 bases). The CDR3 is made up of 13 amino acids. V was trimmed by 6 bases and J by 6 bases, leaving 13 bases between them. Here the CDR3 DNA reads TGTGCCAGCAGGAACAGGGTTACCGATACGCAGTATTTT. Amino acid sequence: CASRNRVTDTQYF.

This chain uses TRBV6-6 with TRBJ2-3; TRBD2 matches 10 bases. V gave up 8 bases and J gave up 4 bases; unmatched junction bases: 6. The germline gives CDR1 MNHNY, CDR2 SVGAGI (reference sequence). The length of the CDR3 is 14 residues. The CDR3 bases are TGTGCCAGCGCGCTCAGCGGGGGGGCAGATACGCAGTATTTT. Amino acids: CASALSGGADTQYF.

In its sample, this clonotype was seen a few times. The V gene is TRBV20-1, the J gene TRBJ2-4, with 14 bases lining up with TRBD2. The end of the DNA aligns better with TRBJ2-5, so the J call may be wrong. Per the germline V gene, CDR1 is DFQATT and CDR2 is SNEGSKA (reference sequence). The CDR3 spans 14 residues. CDR3 DNA sequence: TGCAGTGCTTGGACTAGCGGGAGGCGAGAGACCCAGTACTTC. Its protein is CSAWTSGRRETQYF.

V gene TRBV5-6 combines with J gene TRBJ1-2; D remains ambiguous. The CDR3 is 14 residues long. The V and J ends lost 0 bases and 5 bases respectively, with 11 bases between them. From germline, CDR1 is SGHDT and CDR2 YYEEEE. The CDR3 nucleotides are TGTGCCAGCAGCTTGGGGCAGGCACAATATGGCTACACCTTC. This encodes CASSLGQAQYGYTF.

This clonotype was detected only a few times. The chain is built from TRBV7-9 and TRBJ2-5; D unresolved. CDR3 length: 13 amino acids. Germline CDR1 and CDR2: SEHNR and FQNEAQ (reference sequence). The V end lost 0 bases, the J end lost 7 bases, and 9 bases lay between the germline ends. The CDR3 nucleotides are TGTGCCAGCAGCTTAGCCCCTCCGGGGACCCAGTACTTC. It specifies CASSLAPPGTQYF. Combining the CDR3 with reference TRBV7-9 and TRBJ2-5 gives the whole variable domain DTGVSQNPRHKITKRGQNVTFRCDPISEHNRLYWYRQTLGQGPEFLTYFQNEAQLEKSRLLSDRFSAERPKGSFSTLEIQRTEQGDSAMYLCASSLAPPGTQYFGPGTRLLVL.

This clonotype was seen a few times. V is TRBV3-1 and J is TRBJ2-5; 7 nucleotides align to TRBD1. CDR1 and CDR2 (germline): LGHDT, YNNKEL (reference sequence). V lost 6 bases and J lost 1; bases outside the gene matches: 5. This CDR3 spans 14 amino acids. CDR3 in amino acids: CASSYRGSQETQYF. The CDR3 nucleotides are TGTGCCAGCAGTTACAGGGGCTCCCAAGAGACCCAGTACTTC.

The genes are TRBV6-5 and TRBJ1-3; D is uncertain. The CDR3 has 14 residues. The ends were cut back, 5 bases at V and 0 bases at J, with 8 bases in the middle. Germline CDR1 and CDR2: MNHEY and SVGAGI. CDR3 residues: CASSRTGSGNTIYF. In DNA form, the CDR3 reads TGTGCCAGCAGTCGGACTGGCTCTGGAAACACCATATATTTT.

This chain joins TRBV18 and TRBJ1-1; 7 nucleotides line up with TRBD1. The length of the CDR3 is 14 residues. The V gene's germline CDR1 is KGHSH and CDR2 LQKENI. Germline trimming cut 10 bases from V and 1 base from J; bases unmatched to any gene: 9. CDR3 coding DNA: TGTGCCACAGAACAGGGGCCCCCGAACACTGAAGCTTTCTTT. This translates into CATEQGPPNTEAFF.

This sequence joins TRBV20-1 and TRBJ2-7, with TRBD1 matching over 9 bases. The CDR3 contains 15 residues. With V trimmed by 6 bases and J by 1 base, 10 bases remained unmatched. Germline CDR1 is DFQATT and CDR2 is SNEGSKA (reference sequence). The chain's CDR3 is CSAHRGQGISYEQYF. CDR3 bases: TGCAGTGCCCACAGGGGGCAGGGTATTTCCTACGAGCAGTACTTC.

The V and J genes are TRBV2 and TRBJ2-1, with D maybe TRBD1 (5 bases). Trimming removed 5 bases at V and 3 bases at J, with 23 bases between. CDR1 is SNHLY and CDR2 is FYNNEI in the germline V gene. The CDR3 loop spans 18 amino acids. The CDR3 protein is CASSLRSAGYPIYNEQFF. Here the CDR3 DNA reads TGTGCCAGCAGTCTTCGCTCCGCAGGGTACCCTATCTACAATGAGCAGTTCTTC.

This clonotype occurred a few times. V and J are TRBV7-6 and TRBJ2-3, with D uncertain. CDR1 and CDR2 (germline): SGHVS, FNYEAQ. V was shortened by 5 bases and J by 5 bases, with 20 bases between the two germline ends. The length of the CDR3 is 16 residues. The CDR3 spells CASSLKRTEIEDTQYF. The CDR3 nucleotides read TGTGCCAGCAGCCTGAAAAGGACGGAAATAGAAGATACGCAGTATTTT.